This T cell receptor beta chain comes out of a study of cytomegalovirus exposure and HLA in healthy donors. Looking at the study overall: HLA-typed donors were the source of about 85 million unique TCRs held in an early data release. The study, taken as a whole, reports: A later look showed TCR association rates differing by HLA locus, highest for DRB1 and lowest for HLA-C. According to the study, 160 or so TCR beta chains were cytomegalovirus-associated.

These donors, healthy bone marrow donors, were studied. 60 Vbeta and 13 Jbeta primers were used in PCR. Method: immunoSEQ multiplex PCR; TCRdb's copy keeps in-frame clones and lacks some. The sample records under 100,000 clones, about four fifths being singletons. This clone was seen a few times. The target antigen is unknown. This receptor was obtained from a woman aged 70-85 years in good health and CMV-seropositive. Sequencing was done on a sample of PBMCs.

The DNA of the CDR3 is TGTGCCAGCAGCCACCTCGGACAGGGAAGCGGTGGCTACACCTTC. The encoded protein is CASSHLGQGSGGYTF. The chain uses TRBV4-2 and TRBJ1-2; 8 positions agree with TRBD1. The trim removed 3 bases at V and 7 bases at J, leaving 10 bases unmatched. The length of the CDR3 is 15 residues. Germline loops: CDR1 LGHNA, CDR2 YNFKEQ.